Listed below are T cell receptor beta chains from one sample, sequenced in a study of shared clonotypes between healthy human individuals. Here immunoSEQ multiplex PCR was the method, and the copy in TCRdb shows in-frame clones only, minus some. The sample contains more than 2 million clones, 85% to 95% of which appear only once. The material sequenced was naive CD8+ T cells sorted from blood. Receptors were obtained from a man aged 18 to 30 in good health. The CDR3 runs from the conserved cysteine through the conserved F or W. The D gene is left open where the match is weak. Not all rows give a size; the values are once, few, many and, for expanded clones, a class.

v_call,j_call,d_call,clone_size,cdr3_nt,cdr3_aa
TRBV27,TRBJ2-1,.,.,TGTGCCAGCAGTTATATTAGCGTTGGAATAAACAATGAGCAGTTCTTC,CASSYISVGINNEQFF
TRBV27,TRBJ2-1,TRBD2,.,TGTGCCAGCAGCTCCGGCACTAGCGGGGGAGAAAATGAGCAGTTCTTC,CASSSGTSGGENEQFF
TRBV13,TRBJ1-2,.,.,TGTGCCAGCAGCTTTGGCGGCAACTACTATGGCTACACCTTC,CASSFGGNYYGYTF
TRBV18,TRBJ2-1,TRBD1,.,TGTGCCAGCTCACCGAGGGACAGGACGGTCAATGAGCAGTTCTTC,CASSPRDRTVNEQFF
TRBV7-9,TRBJ1-2,.,.,TGTGCCAGCAGCCGGACCGAGGAACAACTTGGGAACGATGGCTACACCTTC,CASSRTEEQLGNDGYTF
TRBV5-6,TRBJ2-7,.,.,TGTGCCAGCAGCTTGGCGGAGGGGAAACGCGAGCAGTACTTC,CASSLAEGKREQYF
TRBV6-6,TRBJ2-3,.,.,TGTGCCAGCGAGGGGATACCAGATACGCAGTATTTT,CASEGIPDTQYF
TRBV27,TRBJ2-7,.,.,TGTGCCAGCAGTCCGCGGTTTGGCTACGAGCAGTACTTC,CASSPRFGYEQYF
TRBV29-1,TRBJ1-2,.,.,TGCAGCGTCGGGCCCCAAATGGGGGAGGACTATGGCTACACCTTC,CSVGPQMGEDYGYTF
TRBV19,TRBJ2-4,.,.,TGTGCCAGTAGTATAACCGGACAAAACATTCAGTACTTC,CASSITGQNIQYF
TRBV5-6,TRBJ1-2,.,.,TGTGCCAGCAGCTTCTACGATGGACAGTCCCCTTATGGCTACACCTTC,CASSFYDGQSPYGYTF
TRBV6-5,TRBJ1-1,.,.,TGTGCCAGCAGCCTGACAATTATGAACACTGAAGCTTTCTTT,CASSLTIMNTEAFF
TRBV7-6,TRBJ2-2,.,.,TGTGCCAGCAGCCTAAGACAAGACACCGGGGAGCTGTTTTTT,CASSLRQDTGELFF
TRBV7-9,TRBJ2-3,.,.,TGTGCCAGCAGCCCCTACCAGGGTAGCACAGATACGCAGTATTTT,CASSPYQGSTDTQYF
TRBV11-3,TRBJ2-7,.,.,TGTGCCAGCAGCTTATCCCGTGACGGCTCCTACGAGCAGTACTTC,CASSLSRDGSYEQYF
TRBV7-6,TRBJ2-2,TRBD1,.,TGTGCCAGCAGCGGACAGGGGGTTTCGGGGGAGCTGTTTTTT,CASSGQGVSGELFF
TRBV7-8,TRBJ1-1,.,.,TGTGCCAGCAGCTTACCCCAGACGGGGGCCACTGAAGCTTTCTTT,CASSLPQTGATEAFF
TRBV6-5,TRBJ1-2,.,.,TGTGCCAGCAGTTACTCGGGTAGCGACTATGGCTACACCTTC,CASSYSGSDYGYTF
TRBV29-1,TRBJ2-7,TRBD1,.,TGCAGCGCCCAGGACAGGCTCCTCTCCGAGCAGTACTTC,CSAQDRLLSEQYF
TRBV5-6,TRBJ2-7,TRBD1,.,TGTGCCAGCAGCTTGACCTGGACAGGGTTGGACGAGCAGTACTTC,CASSLTWTGLDEQYF
TRBV30,TRBJ1-2,.,.,TGTGCCTGGAGTGGGGAATCAGGCTACACCTTC,CAWSGESGYTF
TRBV27,TRBJ2-7,.,.,TGTGCCAGCAGTTCGGGGGTTGGCGAGCAGTACTTC,CASSSGVGEQYF
TRBV29-1,TRBJ2-1,TRBD2,once,TGCAGCCTGGGACTAGCGGGAGTCAATGAGCAGTTCTTC,CSLGLAGVNEQFF
TRBV11-2,TRBJ1-2,TRBD1,once,TGTGCCAGCAGCTTAGGCACAGGGGGGTTAGGGGATGGCTACACCTTC,CASSLGTGGLGDGYTF
TRBV5-4,TRBJ1-3,.,.,TGTGCCAGCAGCCTAGGTCCGGGTCTCTCTGGAAACACCATATATTTT,CASSLGPGLSGNTIYF
TRBV27,TRBJ2-4,TRBD1,.,TGTGCCAGCAGCGGACAGGGTGGAAACATTCAGTACTTC,CASSGQGGNIQYF
TRBV6-1,TRBJ2-3,.,.,TGTGCCAGCAATCGGGGCACAGATACGCAGTATTTT,CASNRGTDTQYF
TRBV11-2,TRBJ1-3,.,.,TGTGCCAGCAGCTCGTCGGGGTCGGCAGCGGGAAACACCATATATTTT,CASSSSGSAAGNTIYF
TRBV4-3,TRBJ1-2,.,.,TGCGCCAGCAGCCAAGCGACTCTTCCTAACTATGGCTACACCTTC,CASSQATLPNYGYTF
TRBV11-2,TRBJ1-4,.,.,TGTGCCAGCAGCATCAGAGAGGGACTAGACGAAAAACTGTTTTTT,CASSIREGLDEKLFF
TRBV5-1,TRBJ1-1,.,few,TGCGCCAGCAGCTTTAAGGGACCCACTGAAGCTTTCTTT,CASSFKGPTEAFF
TRBV6-6,TRBJ2-1,.,.,TGTGCCAGCAGTTACTCCCTTAACGAGGCGAACAATGAGCAGTTCTTC,CASSYSLNEANNEQFF
TRBV28,TRBJ1-1,.,.,TGTGCCAGCAGTTCGGGACTCTGGAACACTGAAGCTTTCTTT,CASSSGLWNTEAFF
TRBV6-1,TRBJ2-7,.,.,TGTGCCAGCAGAGAGGGGAGAGGTTACGAGCAGTACTTC,CASREGRGYEQYF
TRBV27,TRBJ2-3,.,.,TGTGCCAGCAGTCCAACTAGCACAGATACGCAGTATTTT,CASSPTSTDTQYF
TRBV7-9,TRBJ2-3,TRBD2,.,TGTGCCAGCAGCCCTGGACTAGCGGGGAGCACAGATACGCAGTATTTT,CASSPGLAGSTDTQYF
TRBV28,TRBJ2-1,TRBD1,.,TGTGCCAGCAGAGCAGGGGGCGTTGAGCAGTTCTTC,CASRAGGVEQFF
TRBV9,TRBJ2-7,.,once,TGTGCCAGCAGCGCCGGGTCCAGCCCGGGCTACGAGCAGTACTTC,CASSAGSSPGYEQYF
TRBV25-1,TRBJ2-5,TRBD2,.,TGTGCCAGCAGTGAATTCTTAGCGGGATTGAGTCAAGAGACCCAGTACTTC,CASSEFLAGLSQETQYF
TRBV5-1,TRBJ1-4,.,.,TGCGCCAGCACTTATCAGGGAGGCGAAAAACTGTTTTTT,CASTYQGGEKLFF
TRBV2,TRBJ1-6,.,few,TGTGCCAGCTCGAGGGGGGATTCACCCCTCCACTTT,CASSRGDSPLHF
TRBV6-6,TRBJ1-1,.,.,TGTGCCAGCTCCTTTAGTGAGGGGGACACTGAAGCTTTCTTT,CASSFSEGDTEAFF
TRBV7-9,TRBJ2-7,TRBD1,.,TGTGCCAGCAGCTTAAGCCCCGGGACAGGGGATGACGAGCAGTACTTC,CASSLSPGTGDDEQYF
TRBV6-1,TRBJ2-7,TRBD1,once,TGTGCCAGCAGAAAGGGACAGGACTACGAGCAGTACTTC,CASRKGQDYEQYF
TRBV30,TRBJ1-1,.,.,TGTGCCTGGAAGGGTCTGGGCACTGAAGCTTTCTTT,CAWKGLGTEAFF
TRBV5-6,TRBJ2-7,.,.,TGTGCCAGCAGCCCCGGGTGGGGCTACGAGCAGTACTTC,CASSPGWGYEQYF
TRBV7-9,TRBJ1-4,.,.,TGTGCCAGCAGCCCAACTCCGGGTGAACTGTTTTTT,CASSPTPGELFF
TRBV9,TRBJ2-6,.,.,TGTGCCAGCAGCGTTCCGTCCGGGGCCAACGTCCTGACTTTC,CASSVPSGANVLTF
TRBV4-3,TRBJ2-7,.,.,TGCGCCAGCAGCCCAGGAAGGCCAGACTACGAGCAGTACTTC,CASSPGRPDYEQYF
TRBV7-9,TRBJ2-1,.,.,TGTGCCAGCAGCCCTGTCGGATATAGCATTGGGGAGCAGTTCTTC,CASSPVGYSIGEQFF
TRBV5-1,TRBJ2-6,.,once,TGCGCCAGCAGCCAGGACACTTACTCTGGGGCCAACGTCCTGACTTTC,CASSQDTYSGANVLTF
TRBV7-2,TRBJ2-7,.,.,TGTGCCAGCAGCTTAGTGGCTTCAGCGTACGAGCAGTACTTC,CASSLVASAYEQYF